The T cell receptor beta chain under discussion was sequenced for a study of T cell repertoires in cytomegalovirus infection. Trimming pared 5 bases from V and 7 bases from J, leaving 10 bases between. This CDR3 spans 12 amino acids. TCRdb recomputed calls from the reads with MiXCR, one row per CDR3 protein. This table has roughly 700,000 distinct CDR3 sequences, 33% appearing once. This clonotype was seen a few times. Its antigen is undetermined. The sequenced sample was cultured PBMCs, obtained from culture after CMV antigen stimulation. The TCR was taken from a human donor in good health (CMV status not recorded). Some clones in this sample may be carry-over from other donors' samples. The chain carries TRBV12-3 or TRBV12-4 and TRBJ2-3; D remains ambiguous. The CDR3 nucleotides are TGTGCCAGCAGTGCCCCCGACAATACGCAGTATTTT. Translated, it gives CASSAPDNTQYF.